This T cell receptor (beta chain) is from a study of CD8+CD57+ T cells in acquired aplastic anemia. Whole-study context: CD4+ and CD8+ cells, once sorted, gave DNA averaging roughly 3 ug.

The CDR3 is made up of 16 amino acids. Looked up from germline, CDR1 is SSHAT and CDR2 is FNYEAQ (reference sequence). This clonotype occurred many times. At one boundary the junction diverges from the germline segment, which might be a read error. TCR beta VDJ and CDR3 were profiled, and genomic DNA was the template. One entry per CDR3 protein results from TCRdb running MiXCR on the reads. The table includes 260,000 or so distinct CDR3 sequences, more than 40% detected once. Whoever was chosen for sequencing had shown CD8+CD57+ cell expansion by flow cytometry. Patients uniformly had severe acquired aplastic anemia.

V and J are TRBV7-7 and TRBJ2-1; possibly TRBD2 for D (7 bases). Sequencing was performed on sorted CD4+, CD8+, or CD8+CD57+ T cells (not recorded which) from PBMCs. The receptor was isolated from a human donor with aplastic anemia. The CDR3 here is CASSLSWRGRNNEQFF. The CDR3 bases are TGTGCTAGCAGCTTAAGTTGGCGGGGGCGTAACAATGAGCAGTTCTTC.